What follows describes a single T cell receptor beta chain. Aged about 6 to 100, donors were systemically healthy Caucasians from Russia. Peripheral blood samples of around 11 milliliters were drawn from each donor. CDR3 length equals 13 residues. Between the trimmed V and J ends, which lost 2 bases and 10 bases, there was a span of 14 bases. Germline V gene sequence: CDR1 MGHRA, CDR2 YSYEKL. The use of a sample-barcoded 5' primer and a J-beta primer mix characterized a second PCR of roughly 6 to 12 cycles. Each cDNA molecule was tagged by a template-switch adaptor that had 12 random nucleotides. TCRdb re-derived calls from the 5' RACE reads in MiXCR, one entry per CDR3 protein. Of about a million distinct CDR3 sequences listed, roughly half were seen once; the top ten hold around a fifth. This entry is derived from a study of blood T cells in healthy people across ages.

Sequenced material: blood. The gene calls are TRBV4-1 and TRBJ1-1; a weak D match, TRBD1 (6 bases). The clonotype comes from a woman aged 55-70 years in good health. The CDR3 coding sequence is TGCGCCAGCAGCCAAACCGCAGGGGTTAGAGCTTTCTTT. It yields the protein CASSQTAGVRAFF.